The present entry profiles one TCR beta chain with its context. The antigen is not known. This entry comes from a study of graft-versus-host responses after intestinal transplantation. Germline-derived CDR1 and CDR2 are PRHDT and FYEKMQ (reference sequence). This CDR3 region has 15 residues. V was cut by 5 bases and J by 5 bases, with 18 bases left in between. The table came from immunoSEQ multiplex PCR; TCRdb's copy has only in-frame clones and leaves some out. The sample carries roughly 100,000 clones, about nine tenths recorded once. The clonotype comes from a human donor who was the organ donor for an intestinal transplant. The gene calls are TRBV13 and TRBJ2-5; weak D call: TRBD2 (5 bases). The specimen comprised unstimulated CD8+ T cells sorted from spleen or lymph node cells, sampled before transplant. The CDR3 sequence is CASSQSGNSWETQYF. For the CDR3, the DNA is TGTGCCAGCAGCCAGTCGGGGAACAGTTGGGAGACCCAGTACTTC.